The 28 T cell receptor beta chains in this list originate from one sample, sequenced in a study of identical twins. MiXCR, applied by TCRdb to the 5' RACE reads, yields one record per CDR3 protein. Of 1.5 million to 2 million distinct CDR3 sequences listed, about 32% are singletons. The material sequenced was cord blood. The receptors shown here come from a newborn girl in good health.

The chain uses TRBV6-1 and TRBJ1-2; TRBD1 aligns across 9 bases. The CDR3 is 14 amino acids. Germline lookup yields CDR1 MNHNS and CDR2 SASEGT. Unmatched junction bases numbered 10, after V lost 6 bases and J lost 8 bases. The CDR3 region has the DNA TGTGCCAGCAGGATAACAGGGGGCGCAGGGGGCTACACCTTC. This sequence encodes CASRITGGAGGYTF.

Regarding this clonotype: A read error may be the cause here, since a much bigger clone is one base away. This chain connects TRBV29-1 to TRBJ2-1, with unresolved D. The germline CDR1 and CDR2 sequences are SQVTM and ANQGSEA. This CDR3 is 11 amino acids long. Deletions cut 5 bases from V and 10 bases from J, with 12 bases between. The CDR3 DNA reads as TGCAGCGTTCCCGGGTCGTCCGAGCAGTTCTTC. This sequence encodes CSVPGSSEQFF.

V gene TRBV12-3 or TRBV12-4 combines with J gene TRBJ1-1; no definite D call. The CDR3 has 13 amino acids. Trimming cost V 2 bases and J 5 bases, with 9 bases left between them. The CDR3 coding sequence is TGTGCCAGCAGTTTATTCGGGGAAACTGAAGCTTTCTTT. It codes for CASSLFGETEAFF.

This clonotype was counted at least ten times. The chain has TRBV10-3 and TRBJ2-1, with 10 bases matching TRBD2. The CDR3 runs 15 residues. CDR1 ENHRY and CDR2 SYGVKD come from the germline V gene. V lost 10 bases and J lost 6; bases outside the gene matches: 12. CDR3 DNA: TGTGCCACCTATCCAGCGGGAGGGATCGGCAATGAGCAGTTCTTC. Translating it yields CATYPAGGIGNEQFF.

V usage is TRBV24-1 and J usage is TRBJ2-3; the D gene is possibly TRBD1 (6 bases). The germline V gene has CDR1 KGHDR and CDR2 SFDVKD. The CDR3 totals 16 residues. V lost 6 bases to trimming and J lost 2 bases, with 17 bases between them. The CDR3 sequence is CATSSTGGPYTDTQYF. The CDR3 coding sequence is TGTGCCACCAGTTCGACAGGAGGCCCTTACACAGATACGCAGTATTTT.

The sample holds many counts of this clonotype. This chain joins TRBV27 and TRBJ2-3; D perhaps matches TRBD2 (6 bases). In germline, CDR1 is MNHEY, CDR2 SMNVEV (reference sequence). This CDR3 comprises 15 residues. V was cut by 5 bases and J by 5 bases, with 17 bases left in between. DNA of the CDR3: TGTGCCAGCAGTCCCTCTTCCGGGAGTATAGATACGCAGTATTTT. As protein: CASSPSSGSIDTQYF.

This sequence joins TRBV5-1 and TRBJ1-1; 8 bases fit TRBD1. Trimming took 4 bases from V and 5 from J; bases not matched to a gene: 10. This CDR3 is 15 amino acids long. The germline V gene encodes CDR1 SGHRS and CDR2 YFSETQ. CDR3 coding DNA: TGCGCCAGCAGCGTCCGCAGGGGGCCGGGTACTGAAGCTTTCTTT. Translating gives CASSVRRGPGTEAFF.

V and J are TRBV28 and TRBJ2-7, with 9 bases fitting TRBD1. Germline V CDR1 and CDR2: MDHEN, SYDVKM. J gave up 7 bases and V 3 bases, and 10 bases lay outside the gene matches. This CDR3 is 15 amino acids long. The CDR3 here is CASSLVGQGNNEQYF. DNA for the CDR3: TGTGCCAGCAGTTTGGTGGGACAGGGAAACAATGAGCAGTACTTC.

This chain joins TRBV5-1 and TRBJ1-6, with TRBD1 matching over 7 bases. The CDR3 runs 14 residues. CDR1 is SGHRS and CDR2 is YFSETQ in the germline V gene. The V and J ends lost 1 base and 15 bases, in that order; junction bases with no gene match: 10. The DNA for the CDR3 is TGCGCCAGCAGCTTGTCCCTTTTGGACAGGCTCCTCCACTTT. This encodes CASSLSLLDRLLHF.

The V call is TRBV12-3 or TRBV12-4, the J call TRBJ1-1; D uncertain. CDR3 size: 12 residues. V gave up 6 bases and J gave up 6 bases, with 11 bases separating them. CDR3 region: CASSLVLAEAFF. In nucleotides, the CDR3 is TGTGCCAGCAGCCTGGTCCTAGCTGAAGCTTTCTTT.

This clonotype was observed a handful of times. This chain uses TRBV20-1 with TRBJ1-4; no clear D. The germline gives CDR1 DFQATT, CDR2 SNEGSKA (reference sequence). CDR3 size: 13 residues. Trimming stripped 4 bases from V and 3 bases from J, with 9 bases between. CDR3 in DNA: TGCAGTGCTAAGAGGGATTCTAATGAAAAACTGTTTTTT. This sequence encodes CSAKRDSNEKLFF.

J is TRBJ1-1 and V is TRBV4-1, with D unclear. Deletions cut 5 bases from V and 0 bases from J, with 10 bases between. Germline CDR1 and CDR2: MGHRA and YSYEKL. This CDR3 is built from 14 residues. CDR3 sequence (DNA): TGCGCCAGCAGCTCCAGAATTATGAACACTGAAGCTTTCTTT. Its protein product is CASSSRIMNTEAFF.

CDR3: CSQTSGGAEQYF. As DNA, the CDR3 is TGCAGTCAGACTAGCGGGGGGGCCGAGCAGTACTTC. The rearrangement joins TRBV20-1 to TRBJ2-4; 14 bases map to TRBD2. The tail of the sequence fits TRBJ2-7 better, so the J call may be wrong. In germline, CDR1 is DFQATT, CDR2 SNEGSKA (reference sequence). CDR3 size: 12 residues.

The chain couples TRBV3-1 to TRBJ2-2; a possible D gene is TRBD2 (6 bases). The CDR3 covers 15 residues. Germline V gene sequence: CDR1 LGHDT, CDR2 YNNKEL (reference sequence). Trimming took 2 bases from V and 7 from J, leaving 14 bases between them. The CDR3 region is CASSQFGGDHGELFF. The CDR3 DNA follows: TGTGCCAGCAGCCAATTCGGCGGGGATCACGGGGAGCTGTTTTTT. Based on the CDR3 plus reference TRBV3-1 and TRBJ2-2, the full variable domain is DTAVSQTPKYLVTQMGNDKSIKCEQNLGHDTMYWYKQDSKKFLKIMFSYNNKELIINETVPNRFSPKSPDKAHLNLHINSLELGDSAVYFCASSQFGGDHGELFFGEGSRLTVL.

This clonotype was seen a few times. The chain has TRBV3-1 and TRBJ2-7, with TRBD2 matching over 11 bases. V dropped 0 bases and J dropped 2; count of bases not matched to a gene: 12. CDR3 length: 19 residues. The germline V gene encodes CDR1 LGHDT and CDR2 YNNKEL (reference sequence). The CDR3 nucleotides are TGTGCCAGCAGCCAAGATCCCATTAGCGGGGGGGCAAAGGCCTACGAGCAGTACTTC. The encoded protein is CASSQDPISGGAKAYEQYF.

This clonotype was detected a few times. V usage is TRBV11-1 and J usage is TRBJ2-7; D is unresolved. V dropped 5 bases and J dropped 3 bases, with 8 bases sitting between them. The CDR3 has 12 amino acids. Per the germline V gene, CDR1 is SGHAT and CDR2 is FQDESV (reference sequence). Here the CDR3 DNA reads TGTGCCAGCAGCCTTACTTACTACGAGCAGTACTTC. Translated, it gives CASSLTYYEQYF.

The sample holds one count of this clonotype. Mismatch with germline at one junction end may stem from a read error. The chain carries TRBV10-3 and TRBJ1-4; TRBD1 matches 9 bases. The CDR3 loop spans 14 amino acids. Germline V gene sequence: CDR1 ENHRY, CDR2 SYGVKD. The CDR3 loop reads CAISSGTGKEKPFF. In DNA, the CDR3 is TGTGCCATCAGCTCCGGGACAGGGAAAGAAAAACCGTTTTTT.

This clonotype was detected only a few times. CDR3 DNA sequence: TGTGCCAGCAGCTTGATAAGGTTCGGGATTTCACCCCTCCACTTT. Protein: CASSLIRFGISPLHF. This sequence joins TRBV5-6 and TRBJ1-6; D remains ambiguous. Germline V gives CDR1 SGHDT, CDR2 YYEEEE. The V gene lost 1 base and the J gene lost 9 bases, with 14 bases spanning the gap. CDR3 size: 15 residues. The full variable domain, its missing parts supplied by reference TRBV5-6 and TRBJ1-6, is DAGVTQSPTHLIKTRGQQVTLRCSPKSGHDTVSWYQQALGQGPQFIFQYYEEEERQRGNFPDRFSGHQFPNYSSELNVNALLLGDSALYLCASSLIRFGISPLHFGNGTRLTVT.

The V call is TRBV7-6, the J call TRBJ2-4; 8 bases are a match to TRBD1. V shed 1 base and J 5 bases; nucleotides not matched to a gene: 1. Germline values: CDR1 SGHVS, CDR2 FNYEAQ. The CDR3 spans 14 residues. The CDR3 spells CASSLGRGQNIQYF. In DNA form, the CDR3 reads TGTGCCAGCAGCTTAGGCAGGGGGCAAAACATTCAGTACTTC. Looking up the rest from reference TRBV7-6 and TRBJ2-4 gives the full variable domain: GAGVSQSPRYKVTKRGQDVALRCDPISGHVSLYWYRQALGQGPEFLTYFNYEAQQDKSGLPNDRFSAERPEGSISTLTIQRTEQRDSAMYRCASSLGRGQNIQYFGAGTRLSVL.

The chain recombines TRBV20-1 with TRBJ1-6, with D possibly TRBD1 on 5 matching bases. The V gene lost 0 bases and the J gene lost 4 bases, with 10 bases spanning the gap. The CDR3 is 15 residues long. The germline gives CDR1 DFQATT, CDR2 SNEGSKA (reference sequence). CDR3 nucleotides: TGCAGTGCTAGAGATAGGGCAGGGTATAATTCACCCCTCCACTTT. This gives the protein CSARDRAGYNSPLHF.

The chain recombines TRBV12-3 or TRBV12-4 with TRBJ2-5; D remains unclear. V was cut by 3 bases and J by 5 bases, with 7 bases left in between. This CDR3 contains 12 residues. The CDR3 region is CASSFSKETQYF. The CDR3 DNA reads TGTGCCAGCAGTTTCTCTAAGGAGACCCAGTACTTC.

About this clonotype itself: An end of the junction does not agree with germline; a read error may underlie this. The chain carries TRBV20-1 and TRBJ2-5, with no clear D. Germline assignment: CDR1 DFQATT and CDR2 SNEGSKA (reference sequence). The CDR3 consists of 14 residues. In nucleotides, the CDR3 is TGCGGTGCTAGAAGTATCCGGGTTCAGGAGACCCAGTACTTC. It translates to CGARSIRVQETQYF.

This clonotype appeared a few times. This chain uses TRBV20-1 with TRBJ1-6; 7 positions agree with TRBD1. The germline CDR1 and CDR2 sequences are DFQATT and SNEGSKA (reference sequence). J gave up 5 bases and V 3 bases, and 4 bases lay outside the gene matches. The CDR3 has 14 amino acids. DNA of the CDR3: TGCAGTGCTAGGACAGGGACCAATAATTCACCCCTCCACTTT. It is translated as CSARTGTNNSPLHF.

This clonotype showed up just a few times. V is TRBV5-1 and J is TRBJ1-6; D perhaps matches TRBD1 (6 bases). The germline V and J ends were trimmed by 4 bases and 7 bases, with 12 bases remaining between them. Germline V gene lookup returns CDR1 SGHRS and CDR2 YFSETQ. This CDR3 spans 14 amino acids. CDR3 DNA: TGCGCCAGCAGCCCCAGGGGAGGAAATTCACCCCTCCACTTT. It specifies CASSPRGGNSPLHF.

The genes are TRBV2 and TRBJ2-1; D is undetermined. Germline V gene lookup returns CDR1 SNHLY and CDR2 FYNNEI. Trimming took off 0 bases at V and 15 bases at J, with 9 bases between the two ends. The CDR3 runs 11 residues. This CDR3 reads CASSEAPPLFF. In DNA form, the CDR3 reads TGTGCCAGCAGTGAAGCGCCCCCGCTGTTCTTC.

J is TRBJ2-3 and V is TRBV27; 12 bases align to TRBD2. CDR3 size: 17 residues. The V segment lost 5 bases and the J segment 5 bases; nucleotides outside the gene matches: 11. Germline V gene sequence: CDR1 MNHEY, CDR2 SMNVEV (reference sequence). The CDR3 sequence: CASSPWRTSGEVDTQYF. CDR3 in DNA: TGTGCCAGCAGTCCTTGGAGGACTAGCGGGGAAGTAGATACGCAGTATTTT.

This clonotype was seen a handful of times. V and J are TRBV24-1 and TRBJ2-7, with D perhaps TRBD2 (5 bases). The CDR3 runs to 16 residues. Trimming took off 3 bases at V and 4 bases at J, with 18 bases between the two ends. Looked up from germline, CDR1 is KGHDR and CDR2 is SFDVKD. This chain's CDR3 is CATSDPSWPGMYEQYF. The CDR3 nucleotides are TGTGCCACCAGTGATCCCTCCTGGCCCGGGATGTACGAGCAGTACTTC.

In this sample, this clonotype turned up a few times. The CDR3 DNA sequence: TGTGCCAGCAGTGATAGCGGGCCGTCCTACGAGCAGTACTTC. It yields the protein CASSDSGPSYEQYF. The chain joins TRBV25-1 to TRBJ2-7, with 7 bases lining up with TRBD2. The junction had 3 bases not matched to a gene; V was cut back by 3 bases and J by 1 base. Germline lookup yields CDR1 MGHDK and CDR2 SYGVNS. CDR3 length: 14 residues.